Presented here are 28 T cell receptor beta chains from one specimen sequenced in a study of T-cell memory formation after mild COVID-19. Each CDR3 protein gets one entry after TCRdb re-called the 5' RACE reads with MiXCR. This table holds 270,000 or so distinct CDR3 sequences, roughly a sixth found once. Source material: PBMCs or a T cell subset sorted from them (not recorded which). All receptors derive from a man aged 18 to 30 who had mild COVID-19 (a few samples of this study predate the infection). Cell type and time point are not known.

V and J are TRBV7-3 and TRBJ2-5; TRBD2 might be the D (6 bases). Deletions cut 5 bases from V and 5 bases from J, with 12 bases between. Looked up from germline, CDR1 is SGHTA and CDR2 is FQGTGA. The CDR3 consists of 13 residues. CDR3 loop: CASSTTREETQYF. The CDR3 nucleotides are TGTGCCAGCAGCACCACACGGGAGGAGACCCAGTACTTC.

CDR3 residues: CASSPGTGNLEAFF. CDR3 bases: TGTGCCAGCAGCCCGGGGACAGGGAACCTTGAAGCTTTCTTT. The rearrangement links TRBV7-6 to TRBJ1-1, with 9 positions matching TRBD1. Per the germline V gene, CDR1 is SGHVS and CDR2 is FNYEAQ. The junction had 8 bases not matched to a gene; V was cut back by 5 bases and J by 7 bases. The CDR3 contains 14 residues.

The sample holds a few counts of this clonotype. CDR3 in amino acids: CSATQAGGLDEQYF. The CDR3 coding sequence is TGCAGTGCCACCCAGGCGGGGGGGCTTGACGAGCAGTACTTC. The V and J genes are TRBV20-1 and TRBJ2-7; the match to TRBD2 covers 9 bases. Unmatched junction bases numbered 11, after V lost 6 bases and J lost 5 bases. Germline CDR1 DFQATT, CDR2 SNEGSKA (reference sequence). The CDR3 consists of 14 residues.

This chain joins TRBV6-5 and TRBJ2-3; TRBD2 matches 10 bases. The CDR3 has 16 amino acids. Germline values: CDR1 MNHEY, CDR2 SVGAGI. The J segment lost 2 bases and the V segment lost 6 bases, leaving 8 bases of the junction unmatched. CDR3 coding DNA: TGTGCCAGCAGACAGGTAGCGGGGGGTATCACAGATACGCAGTATTTT. Protein product: CASRQVAGGITDTQYF.

This clonotype was recorded a few times. The chain recombines TRBV5-1 with TRBJ2-3, with D unresolved. Germline values: CDR1 SGHRS, CDR2 YFSETQ. The CDR3 runs 14 residues. V lost 4 bases to trimming and J lost 5 bases, with 14 bases between them. The chain's CDR3 is CASSEILGGDTQYF. CDR3 sequence (DNA): TGCGCCAGCAGCGAGATCTTGGGTGGAGATACGCAGTATTTT.

J is TRBJ1-5 and V is TRBV7-2; D is undetermined. The CDR3 is 15 residues long. Germline V lookup: CDR1 SGHTA, CDR2 FQGNSA. The V end lost 5 bases, the J end lost 4 bases, and 15 bases lay between the germline ends. In nucleotides, the CDR3 is TGTGCCAGCAGCGCCTGGTCGGGGATGAATCAGCCCCAGCATTTT. Its protein is CASSAWSGMNQPQHF.

This chain links TRBV5-1 with TRBJ2-1; 7 bases agree with TRBD1. The CDR3 is 15 amino acids. Germline loops: CDR1 SGHRS, CDR2 YFSETQ. V lost 0 bases and J lost 3; bases outside the gene matches: 3. Written as DNA, the CDR3 is TGCGCCAGCAGCTTGGGACAGGGAGACTACAATGAGCAGTTCTTC. Translating it yields CASSLGQGDYNEQFF.

This sequence joins TRBV18 and TRBJ2-7; 8 bases align to TRBD1. From germline, CDR1 is KGHSH and CDR2 LQKENI. V lost 6 bases and J lost 0; bases outside the gene matches: 10. The CDR3 spans 16 residues. CDR3 coding DNA: TGTGCCAGCTCCCGGGGGACAGGTCAAAGCTCCTACGAGCAGTACGTC. Protein product: CASSRGTGQSSYEQYV.

This chain joins TRBV7-9 and TRBJ2-3; 9 bases are a match to TRBD1. This CDR3 contains 16 residues. With 7 bases clipped from V and 0 bases from J, the junction kept 8 bases outside the gene matches. Germline lookup yields CDR1 SEHNR and CDR2 FQNEAQ (reference sequence). CDR3 in amino acids: CASTQPGQGSTDTQYF. As DNA, the CDR3 is TGTGCCAGCACTCAGCCGGGACAGGGAAGCACAGATACGCAGTATTTT.

The V and J genes are TRBV6-5 and TRBJ2-4; 9 nucleotides agree with TRBD2. V lost 5 bases, J lost 6 bases, and 2 bases stayed unmatched. Germline loops: CDR1 MNHEY, CDR2 SVGAGI. The CDR3 has 13 amino acids. The CDR3 DNA follows: TGTGCCAGCAGTGAAGCGGGGGGAAACATTCAGTACTTC. Protein sequence: CASSEAGGNIQYF.

This clonotype was detected many times. The chain recombines TRBV5-1 with TRBJ1-1; D call uncertain. There are 12 residues in the CDR3. The germline V gene encodes CDR1 SGHRS and CDR2 YFSETQ. V was shortened by 2 bases and J by 2 bases, with 4 bases between the two germline ends. The CDR3 region has the DNA TGCGCCAGCAGCTTAAGTAACACTGAAGCTTTCTTT. It codes for CASSLSNTEAFF.

This sequence joins TRBV7-2 and TRBJ1-1; D perhaps matches TRBD1 (6 bases). Trimming shortened V by 5 bases and J by 1 base, and 11 bases separated the two germline ends. Germline V gene lookup returns CDR1 SGHTA and CDR2 FQGNSA. This CDR3 has 14 amino acids. DNA for the CDR3: TGTGCCAGCAGCCGAGAGGACAGGAACACTGAAGCTTTCTTT. It encodes CASSREDRNTEAFF.

This clonotype has a count of ten or more. This chain links TRBV5-1 with TRBJ2-3; 10 bases are shared with TRBD1. Germline V gene sequence: CDR1 SGHRS, CDR2 YFSETQ. This CDR3 is built from 16 residues. The ends lost 4 bases at V and 1 base at J; junction bases unmatched: 6. The CDR3 DNA is TGCGCCAGCAGCCCGGGGACAGGGGTACGCACAGATACGCAGTATTTT. This translates into CASSPGTGVRTDTQYF.

The chain carries TRBV5-1 and TRBJ2-7; D is unclear. The CDR3 is 15 residues long. Germline V CDR1 and CDR2: SGHRS, YFSETQ. With 0 bases removed from V and 3 bases from J, the gap between germline ends came to 13 bases. The CDR3 sequence is CASSLAPEKGYEQYV. In DNA, the CDR3 is TGCGCCAGCAGCTTGGCCCCGGAAAAGGGCTACGAGCAGTACGTC.

CDR3 in DNA: TGTGCCAGCAGTTACCTCAGGGGGCTGTGGGCTTTCTTT. It codes for CASSYLRGLWAFF. The chain recombines TRBV12-3 or TRBV12-4 with TRBJ1-1; 8 bases map to TRBD1. This CDR3 is built from 13 residues. With 4 bases clipped from V and 11 bases from J, the junction kept 9 bases outside the gene matches.

The chain links TRBV6-5 to TRBJ2-3; TRBD2 agrees at 8 bases. The V and J ends lost 2 bases and 5 bases, in that order; junction bases with no gene match: 9. This CDR3 region has 16 residues. Germline CDR1 is MNHEY and CDR2 is SVGAGI. CDR3 loop: CASSYIGSGAEDTQYF. Here the CDR3 DNA reads TGTGCCAGCAGTTACATAGGTAGCGGGGCTGAAGATACGCAGTATTTT.

This clonotype was seen only a few times. This sequence joins TRBV7-3 and TRBJ1-1; possible D gene TRBD1, 5 bases. This CDR3 is built from 14 residues. Germline-derived CDR1 and CDR2 are SGHTA and FQGTGA. Trimming removed 5 bases at V and 6 bases at J, with 16 bases between. CDR3 nucleotide sequence: TGTGCCAGCAGCGCCCTGAGGGGTTCGGCTGAAGCTTTCTTT. Translation gives CASSALRGSAEAFF. Full variable domain (remainder filled in from reference TRBV7-3 and TRBJ1-1): GAGVSQTPSNKVTEKGKYVELRCDPISGHTALYWYRQSLGQGPEFLIYFQGTGAADDSGLPNDRFFAVRPEGSVSTLKIQRTERGDSAVYLCASSALRGSAEAFFGQGTRLTVV.

The chain has TRBV11-1 and TRBJ1-2, with D unresolved. This CDR3 has 15 residues. V was clipped by 6 bases and J by 4 bases, with 18 bases between them. CDR1 and CDR2 from the germline V gene are SGHAT and FQDESV (reference sequence). The CDR3 DNA is TGTGCCAGCAGAAGCGGGCCCGGTGGCGTCTATGGCTACACCTTC. Its translation is CASRSGPGGVYGYTF.

Only one count was recorded for this clonotype. This chain links TRBV4-2 with TRBJ1-1, with a tentative D call TRBD1 (5 bases). Trimming left V 0 bases short and J 0 bases short, with 17 bases between. Germline V lookup: CDR1 LGHNA, CDR2 YNFKEQ. The CDR3 is made up of 18 amino acids. The CDR3 DNA sequence: TGTGCCAGCAGCCAAGATCCCGGCCCAGTGGGACTGAACACTGAAGCTTTCTTT. Protein: CASSQDPGPVGLNTEAFF.

The genes are TRBV5-1 and TRBJ1-5, with D tentatively TRBD1 (5 bases). Trimming left V 0 bases short and J 7 bases short, with 14 bases between. Germline V lookup: CDR1 SGHRS, CDR2 YFSETQ. The CDR3 runs 15 residues. Here the CDR3 DNA reads TGCGCCAGCAGCTTGGAGGCAGGGAACGGACAGCCCCAGCATTTT. It specifies CASSLEAGNGQPQHF.

This chain uses TRBV11-2 with TRBJ2-7; D gene ambiguous. The CDR3 has 13 residues. With 5 bases removed from V and 0 bases from J, the gap between germline ends came to 8 bases. Germline CDR1 reads SGHAT; CDR2 reads FQNNGV. CDR3 protein: CASSPGLSYEQYF. The CDR3 region has the DNA TGTGCCAGCAGCCCAGGCCTCTCCTACGAGCAGTACTTC.

This clonotype has only a few counts. The CDR3 DNA sequence: TGTGCCAGCAGCCTACAGAAAAGCACAGATACGCAGTATTTT. Translating gives CASSLQKSTDTQYF. The rearrangement links TRBV7-2 to TRBJ2-3; D gene unclear. Germline CDR1 and CDR2: SGHTA and FQGNSA. The CDR3 consists of 14 residues. The V end was cut by 5 bases, the J end by 0 bases, with 9 bases between.

V is TRBV7-2 and J is TRBJ2-4; 7 bases fit TRBD2. V trimming: 0 bases; J trimming: 8 bases; junction bases outside the gene matches: 1. The CDR3 totals 13 residues. Germline V gene sequence: CDR1 SGHTA, CDR2 FQGNSA. CDR3 bases: TGTGCCAGCAGCTTAGCGGGGGGGGACATTCAGTACTTC. It translates to CASSLAGGDIQYF. Full variable domain (rest looked up from reference TRBV7-2 and TRBJ2-4): GAGVSQSPSNKVTEKGKDVELRCDPISGHTALYWYRQSLGQGLEFLIYFQGNSAPDKSGLPSDRFSAERTGGSVSTLTIQRTQQEDSAVYLCASSLAGGDIQYFGAGTRLSVL.

This clonotype has a count of ten or more. The chain links TRBV5-1 to TRBJ1-5; D gene uncertain. From germline, CDR1 is SGHRS and CDR2 YFSETQ. This CDR3 has 14 residues. V was clipped by 1 base and J by 6 bases, with 11 bases between them. The CDR3: CASSLSGFGQPQHF. Written as DNA, the CDR3 is TGCGCCAGCAGCTTGTCGGGTTTTGGTCAGCCCCAGCATTTT.

This clonotype was recorded a few times. The gene calls are TRBV7-9 and TRBJ2-5; D gene unclear. CDR3 length: 15 residues. Germline CDR1 SEHNR, CDR2 FQNEAQ (reference sequence). V shed 1 base and J shed 2 bases, with 11 bases lying between them. For the CDR3, the DNA is TGTGCCAGCAGCTTAGATCCCTGGCGGCAAGAGACCCAGTACTTC. Translating gives CASSLDPWRQETQYF.

The chain combines TRBV20-1 with TRBJ2-2, with a possible D match to TRBD2 (7 bases). CDR1 DFQATT and CDR2 SNEGSKA come from the germline V gene (reference sequence). This CDR3 region has 15 residues. The germline V and J ends were trimmed by 0 bases and 6 bases, with 14 bases remaining between them. The CDR3 is CSARDPQGRAGELFF. The DNA for the CDR3 is TGCAGTGCTAGAGATCCTCAGGGGAGGGCCGGGGAGCTGTTTTTT.

In this sample, this clonotype turned up many times. CDR3 nucleotides: TGTGCCATCAGTCCGACAGGCTACGAGCAGTACGTC. As protein: CAISPTGYEQYV. The chain has TRBV10-3 and TRBJ2-7; D possibly corresponds to TRBD1 (6 bases). The germline V and J ends were trimmed by 5 bases and 3 bases, with 8 bases remaining between them. CDR1 and CDR2 (germline): ENHRY, SYGVKD. This CDR3 spans 12 amino acids.

The rearrangement links TRBV4-1 to TRBJ1-1, with D perhaps TRBD1 (6 bases). The CDR3 runs 16 residues. The germline V gene encodes CDR1 MGHRA and CDR2 YSYEKL. Trimming pared 1 base from V and 8 bases from J, leaving 20 bases between. CDR3 sequence (DNA): TGCGCCAGCAGCCAAGGAGCAGGGGAGGGGCGAAGGGAAGCTTTCTTT. Translating gives CASSQGAGEGRREAFF.